This TCR beta chain was recovered during a study of cytomegalovirus exposure and HLA in healthy donors. The PCR used 60 Vbeta and 13 Jbeta primers. Profiling relied on immunoSEQ multiplex PCR, and the TCRdb table lists in-frame clones only, not all of them. The top ten clones hold 3.2% of a sample with 87,000 or so clones, around 60% of them seen once. This clone appeared a few times. Its target is not known. CDR1 and CDR2 from the germline V gene are SGHKS and YYEKEE (reference sequence). This CDR3 is 15 amino acids long. With 4 bases clipped from V and 8 bases from J, the junction kept 8 bases outside the gene matches. All donors participated as healthy donors of bone marrow. General study results and limits: TCR beta sequences numbering some 17,000 were associated with HLA alleles at 0.05 false discovery rate in a later analysis. In a later analysis, V- and J-gene trimming of beta chains associated with a DCLRE1C missense variant, replicated independently.

The chain uses TRBV5-5 and TRBJ2-3; 12 bases are a match to TRBD2. The sequence was obtained from a man in his sixties in good health and CMV-seronegative. Sequenced material: PBMCs. The CDR3 here is CASSHTSGGFVTQYF. Here the CDR3 DNA reads TGTGCCAGCAGCCATACTAGCGGGGGGTTCGTTACGCAGTATTTT.